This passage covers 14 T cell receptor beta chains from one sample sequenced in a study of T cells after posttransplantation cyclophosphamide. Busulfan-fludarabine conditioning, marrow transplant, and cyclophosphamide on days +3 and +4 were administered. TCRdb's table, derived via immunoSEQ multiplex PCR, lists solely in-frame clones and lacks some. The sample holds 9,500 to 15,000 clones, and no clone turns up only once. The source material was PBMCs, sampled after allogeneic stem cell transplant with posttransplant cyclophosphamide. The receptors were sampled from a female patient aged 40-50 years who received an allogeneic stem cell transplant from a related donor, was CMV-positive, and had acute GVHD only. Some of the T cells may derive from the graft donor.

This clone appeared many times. CDR3 in DNA: TGTGCTAGTGGTTTGGTACAGGGGCAGGCCGGGGAGCTGTTTTTT. Protein sequence: CASGLVQGQAGELFF. V gene TRBV12-5 combines with J gene TRBJ2-2; 7 bases match TRBD1. Germline loops: CDR1 LGHNT, CDR2 FRNRAP. CDR3 size: 15 residues. The junction had 4 bases not matched to a gene; V was cut back by 0 bases and J by 6 bases.

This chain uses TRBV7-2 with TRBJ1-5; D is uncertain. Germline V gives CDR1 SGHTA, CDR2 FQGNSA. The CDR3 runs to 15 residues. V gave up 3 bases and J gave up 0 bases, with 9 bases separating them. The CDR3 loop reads CASSFSLYSNQPQHF. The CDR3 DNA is TGTGCCAGCAGCTTTAGTCTATATAGCAATCAGCCCCAGCATTTT.

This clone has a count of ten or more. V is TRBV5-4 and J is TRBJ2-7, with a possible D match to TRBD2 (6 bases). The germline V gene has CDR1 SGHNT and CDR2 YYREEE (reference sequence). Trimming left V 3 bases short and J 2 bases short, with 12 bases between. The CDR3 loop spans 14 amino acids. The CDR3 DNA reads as TGTGCCAGCAGCTGGGGTGCGGGAACCTACGAGCAGTACTTC. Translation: CASSWGAGTYEQYF.

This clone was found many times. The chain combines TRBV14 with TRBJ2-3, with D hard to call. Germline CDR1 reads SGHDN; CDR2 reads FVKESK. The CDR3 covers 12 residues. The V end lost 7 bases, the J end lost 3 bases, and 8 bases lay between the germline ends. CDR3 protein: CASTPLTDTQYF. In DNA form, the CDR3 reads TGTGCCAGCACTCCCCTGACAGATACGCAGTATTTT.

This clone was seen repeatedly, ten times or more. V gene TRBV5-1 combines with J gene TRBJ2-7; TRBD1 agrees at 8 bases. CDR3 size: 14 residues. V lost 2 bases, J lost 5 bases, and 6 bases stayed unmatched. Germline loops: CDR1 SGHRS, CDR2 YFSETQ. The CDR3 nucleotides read TGCGCCAGCAGCTTTCGGACAGGGCCGGACGAGCAGTACTTC. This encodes CASSFRTGPDEQYF.

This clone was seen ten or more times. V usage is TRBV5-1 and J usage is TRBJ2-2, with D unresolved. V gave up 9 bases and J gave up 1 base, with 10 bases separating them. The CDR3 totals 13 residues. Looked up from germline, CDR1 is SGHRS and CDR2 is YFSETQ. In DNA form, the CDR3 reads TGCGCCACAGCACCGGGGAACACCGGGGAGCTGTTTTTT. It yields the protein CATAPGNTGELFF.

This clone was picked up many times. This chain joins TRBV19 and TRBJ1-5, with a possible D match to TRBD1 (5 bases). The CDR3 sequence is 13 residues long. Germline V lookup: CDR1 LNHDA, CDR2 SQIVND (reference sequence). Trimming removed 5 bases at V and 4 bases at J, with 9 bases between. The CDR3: CASSQAGNQPQHF. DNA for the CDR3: TGTGCCAGTAGTCAGGCAGGGAATCAGCCCCAGCATTTT.

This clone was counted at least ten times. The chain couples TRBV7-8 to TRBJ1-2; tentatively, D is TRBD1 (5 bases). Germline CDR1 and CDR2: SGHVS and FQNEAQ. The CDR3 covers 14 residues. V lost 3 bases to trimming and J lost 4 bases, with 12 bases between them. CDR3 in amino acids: CASSLGQKLYGYTF. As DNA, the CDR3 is TGTGCCAGCAGCTTGGGGCAGAAGCTCTATGGCTACACCTTC.

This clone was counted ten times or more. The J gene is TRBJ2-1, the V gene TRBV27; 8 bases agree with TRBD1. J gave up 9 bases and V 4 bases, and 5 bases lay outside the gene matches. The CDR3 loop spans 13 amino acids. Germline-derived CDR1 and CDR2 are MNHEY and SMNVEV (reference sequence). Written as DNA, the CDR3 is TGTGCCAGCAGTTGGGGACAGGTGCCTGAGCAGTTCTTC. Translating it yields CASSWGQVPEQFF.

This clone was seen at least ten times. This CDR3 reads CASSMAGEGNEQFF. The DNA of the CDR3 is TGTGCCAGCAGCATGGCGGGAGAAGGCAATGAGCAGTTCTTC. V usage is TRBV6-6 and J usage is TRBJ2-1; 7 nucleotides line up with TRBD2. The V gene end was trimmed by 6 bases and the J gene end by 6 bases; junction bases not matched to a gene: 8. Germline CDR1 and CDR2: MNHNY and SVGAGI (reference sequence). The CDR3 totals 14 residues.

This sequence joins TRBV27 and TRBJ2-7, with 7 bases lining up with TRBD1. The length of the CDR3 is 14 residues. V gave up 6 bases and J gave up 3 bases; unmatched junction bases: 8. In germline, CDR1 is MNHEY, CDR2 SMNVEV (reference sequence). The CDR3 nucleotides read TGTGCCAGCAGCTCGGGACAGAGCCTCTACGAGCAGTACTTC. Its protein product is CASSSGQSLYEQYF.

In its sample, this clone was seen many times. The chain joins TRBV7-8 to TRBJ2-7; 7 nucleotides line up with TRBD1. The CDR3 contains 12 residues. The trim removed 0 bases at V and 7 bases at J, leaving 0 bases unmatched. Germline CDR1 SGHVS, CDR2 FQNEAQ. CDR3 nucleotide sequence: TGTGCCAGCAGCTTAGCACAGGGGGAGCAGTACGTC. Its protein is CASSLAQGEQYV.

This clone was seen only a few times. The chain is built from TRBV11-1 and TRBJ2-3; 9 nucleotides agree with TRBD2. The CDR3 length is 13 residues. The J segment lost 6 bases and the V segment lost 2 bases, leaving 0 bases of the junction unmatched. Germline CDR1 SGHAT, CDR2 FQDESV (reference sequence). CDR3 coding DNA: TGTGCCAGCAGCTTAAGCGGGAGGGATACGCAGTATTTT. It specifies CASSLSGRDTQYF.

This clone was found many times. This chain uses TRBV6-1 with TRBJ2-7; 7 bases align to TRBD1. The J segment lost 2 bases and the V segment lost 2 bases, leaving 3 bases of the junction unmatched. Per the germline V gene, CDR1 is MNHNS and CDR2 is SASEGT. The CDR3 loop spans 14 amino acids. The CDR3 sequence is CASSEWQGAYEQYF. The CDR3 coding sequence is TGTGCCAGCAGTGAATGGCAGGGGGCCTACGAGCAGTACTTC.